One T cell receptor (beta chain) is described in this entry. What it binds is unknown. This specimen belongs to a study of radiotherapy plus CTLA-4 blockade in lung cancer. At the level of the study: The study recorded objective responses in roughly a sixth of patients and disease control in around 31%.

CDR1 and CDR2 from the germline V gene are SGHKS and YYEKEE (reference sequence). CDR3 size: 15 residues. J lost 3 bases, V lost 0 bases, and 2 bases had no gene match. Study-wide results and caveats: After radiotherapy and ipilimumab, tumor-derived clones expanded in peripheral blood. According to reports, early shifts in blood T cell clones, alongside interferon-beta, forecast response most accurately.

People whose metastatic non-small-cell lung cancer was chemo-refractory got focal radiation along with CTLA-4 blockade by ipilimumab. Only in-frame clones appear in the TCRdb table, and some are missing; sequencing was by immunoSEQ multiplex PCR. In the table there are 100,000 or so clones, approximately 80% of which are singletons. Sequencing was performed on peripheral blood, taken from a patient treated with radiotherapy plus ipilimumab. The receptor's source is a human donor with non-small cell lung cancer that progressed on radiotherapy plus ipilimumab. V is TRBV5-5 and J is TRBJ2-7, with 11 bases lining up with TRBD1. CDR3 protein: CASSLAGTGGYEQYF. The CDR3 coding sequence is TGTGCCAGCAGCTTGGCCGGGACAGGGGGCTACGAGCAGTACTTC.